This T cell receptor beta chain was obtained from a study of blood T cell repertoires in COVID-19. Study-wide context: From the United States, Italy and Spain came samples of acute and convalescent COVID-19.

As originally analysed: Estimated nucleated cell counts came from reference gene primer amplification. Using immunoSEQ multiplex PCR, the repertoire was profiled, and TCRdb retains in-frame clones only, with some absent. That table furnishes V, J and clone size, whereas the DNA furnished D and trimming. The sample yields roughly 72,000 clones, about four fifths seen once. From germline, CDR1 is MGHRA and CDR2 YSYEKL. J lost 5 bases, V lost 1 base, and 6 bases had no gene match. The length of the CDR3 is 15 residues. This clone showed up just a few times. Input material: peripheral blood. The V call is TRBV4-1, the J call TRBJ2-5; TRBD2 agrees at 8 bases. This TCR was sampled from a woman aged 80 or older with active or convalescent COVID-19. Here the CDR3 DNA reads TGCGCCAGCAGCCAAGGTCGCGGGAGGTTGGAGACCCAGTACTTC. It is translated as CASSQGRGRLETQYF.